Following are 30 T cell receptor beta chains from one sample sequenced in a study of T cell changes during pregnancy in multiple sclerosis. Clones were sequenced by immunoSEQ multiplex PCR, and TCRdb holds only the in-frame ones, with some missing. The table includes 35,000 or so clones, 88% detected once. Sequences were derived from CD4+ T cells from peripheral blood mononuclear cells, sampled before pregnancy. Receptor source: a female donor with multiple sclerosis, enrolled in a pregnancy study.

The V and J genes are TRBV6-1 and TRBJ2-7; 8 bases are a match to TRBD1. The J segment lost 2 bases and the V segment lost 6 bases, leaving 3 bases of the junction unmatched. Germline CDR1 MNHNS, CDR2 SASEGT. The CDR3 is 13 amino acids. DNA for the CDR3: TGTGCCAGCAGGGGGGACAGGACCTACGAGCAGTACTTC. Translating gives CASRGDRTYEQYF.

The J gene is TRBJ2-1, the V gene TRBV7-2, with D perhaps TRBD1 (6 bases). The germline V gene encodes CDR1 SGHTA and CDR2 FQGNSA. Trimming stripped 3 bases from V and 2 bases from J, with 11 bases between. CDR3 length equals 15 residues. CDR3 amino acids: CASSFFGQTYNEQFF. In DNA form, the CDR3 reads TGTGCCAGCAGCTTCTTCGGACAGACCTACAATGAGCAGTTCTTC.

This rearrangement joins TRBV7-3 to TRBJ2-2; D might be TRBD2 (5 bases). The V end was cut by 5 bases, the J end by 6 bases, with 7 bases between. The CDR3 totals 12 residues. Germline-derived CDR1 and CDR2 are SGHTA and FQGTGA. CDR3 DNA sequence: TGTGCCAGCAGCCGGGGTTCCGGGGAGCTGTTTTTT. Its protein product is CASSRGSGELFF.

This sequence joins TRBV29-1 and TRBJ2-7, with D tentatively TRBD1 (6 bases). The CDR3 is made up of 13 amino acids. Germline V gives CDR1 SQVTM, CDR2 ANQGSEA. V lost 6 bases and J 2 bases, leaving 14 bases between the germline ends. The CDR3 sequence is CSVARDTPYEQYF. CDR3 in DNA: TGCAGCGTCGCCCGGGACACCCCCTACGAGCAGTACTTC.

This rearrangement joins TRBV6-6 to TRBJ1-4, with a weak D call TRBD1 (5 bases). V dropped 8 bases and J dropped 5 bases, with 12 bases sitting between them. Germline lookup yields CDR1 MNHNY and CDR2 SVGAGI (reference sequence). The CDR3 is 13 amino acids. CDR3 region: CASGGRVNEKLFF. The CDR3 DNA reads as TGTGCCAGCGGCGGCAGGGTGAATGAAAAACTGTTTTTT.

The rearrangement links TRBV19 to TRBJ1-5; D remains ambiguous. V dropped 3 bases and J dropped 4 bases, with 13 bases sitting between them. Germline lookup yields CDR1 LNHDA and CDR2 SQIVND (reference sequence). This CDR3 has 15 residues. The CDR3 sequence: CASSIRFVANQPQHF. For the CDR3, the DNA is TGTGCCAGTAGTATTCGGTTTGTCGCGAATCAGCCCCAGCATTTT.

J is TRBJ2-7 and V is TRBV7-2; a weak D match, TRBD1 (7 bases). Germline lookup yields CDR1 SGHTA and CDR2 FQGNSA. Trimming cost V 0 bases and J 6 bases, with 15 bases left between them. The CDR3 length is 15 residues. CDR3 sequence (DNA): TGTGCCAGCAGCTTAGCGATAGAGCAGGGGGGCGAGCAGTACTTC. It specifies CASSLAIEQGGEQYF.

In nucleotides, the CDR3 is TGTGCCAGCAGTGCGTTGGGGGCCCAGACGGGTGGCTACACCTTC. It translates to CASSALGAQTGGYTF. V and J are TRBV6-1 and TRBJ1-2, with a weak D call TRBD1 (6 bases). With 4 bases removed from V and 7 bases from J, the gap between germline ends came to 19 bases. Germline V gives CDR1 MNHNS, CDR2 SASEGT. The CDR3 extends over 15 amino acids.

V usage is TRBV5-4 and J usage is TRBJ1-2; maybe TRBD1 (6 bases). V was shortened by 4 bases and J by 9 bases, with 22 bases between the two germline ends. Germline V gene sequence: CDR1 SGHNT, CDR2 YYREEE (reference sequence). The CDR3 loop spans 15 amino acids. CDR3 DNA sequence: TGTGCCAGCAGCCCCCTCATTTCGGGGGGCGGTAGCTACACCTTC. This sequence encodes CASSPLISGGGSYTF.

V is TRBV5-4 and J is TRBJ2-5, with 10 bases matching TRBD2. The CDR3 loop spans 15 amino acids. CDR1 and CDR2 (germline): SGHNT, YYREEE (reference sequence). The junction had 7 bases not matched to a gene; V was cut back by 4 bases and J by 4 bases. The CDR3 DNA reads as TGTGCCAGCAGCCTCAAGCGGGAGGGAGGAGAGACCCAGTACTTC. Translation gives CASSLKREGGETQYF.

CDR3 region: CASSLSGVFAGGPFEQYF. Here the CDR3 DNA reads TGTGCCAGCAGTTTATCGGGGGTATTCGCTGGCGGTCCCTTCGAGCAGTACTTC. The V call is TRBV28, the J call TRBJ2-7; D is possibly TRBD2 (6 bases). Per germline, CDR1 MDHEN and CDR2 SYDVKM. V lost 1 base and J lost 6, with 25 bases in between. The CDR3 is 18 amino acids.

V usage is TRBV30 and J usage is TRBJ2-5; possible D gene TRBD2, 6 bases. V lost 8 bases and J lost 1, with 17 bases in between. The CDR3 runs 14 residues. Germline values: CDR1 GTSNPN, CDR2 SVGIG (reference sequence). CDR3 in DNA: TGTGCCGGGGAGGTCTCATGGGGCCAAGAGACCCAGTACTTC. Protein: CAGEVSWGQETQYF. Full variable domain (outside the CDR3, taken from reference TRBV30 and TRBJ2-5): SQTIHQWPATLVQPVGSPLSLECTVEGTSNPNLYWYRQAAGRGLQLLFYSVGIGQISSEVPQNLSASRPQDRQFILSSKKLLLSDSGFYLCAGEVSWGQETQYFGPGTRLLVL.

The rearrangement joins TRBV9 to TRBJ2-2; 9 positions match TRBD1. The CDR3 length is 16 residues. J gave up 2 bases and V 4 bases, and 6 bases lay outside the gene matches. Germline CDR1 is SGDLS and CDR2 is YYNGEE. The CDR3 DNA is TGTGCCAGCAGCCAACGGACAGGGGTCAACACCGGGGAGCTGTTTTTT. It encodes CASSQRTGVNTGELFF.

V and J are TRBV5-1 and TRBJ2-1; D remains unclear. Between the trimmed V and J ends, which lost 0 bases and 3 bases, there was a span of 10 bases. CDR3 length equals 15 residues. Germline CDR1 and CDR2: SGHRS and YFSETQ. The CDR3 DNA follows: TGCGCCAGCAGCTTGGCCCAGGTTAGCTACAATGAGCAGTTCTTC. It is translated as CASSLAQVSYNEQFF.

The chain uses TRBV5-1 and TRBJ2-1; maybe TRBD2 (8 bases). V was shortened by 7 bases and J by 4 bases, with 18 bases between the two germline ends. This CDR3 comprises 15 residues. Germline CDR1 reads SGHRS; CDR2 reads YFSETQ. The CDR3 DNA sequence: TGCGCCAGCGGATCCGGGAGGGGGCTGTACAATGAGCAGTTCTTC. Its protein product is CASGSGRGLYNEQFF.

CDR3 nucleotide sequence: TGTGCCAGCAGCGCGACAAGGACAACTCAAGAGACCCAGTACTTC. Translated: CASSATRTTQETQYF. This rearrangement joins TRBV5-4 to TRBJ2-5, with a weak D call TRBD1 (5 bases). This CDR3 is 15 amino acids long. CDR1 and CDR2 (germline): SGHNT, YYREEE (reference sequence). V was cut by 4 bases and J by 2 bases, with 15 bases left in between.

The chain combines TRBV5-1 with TRBJ2-5, with D unclear. V lost 2 bases to trimming and J lost 5 bases, with 4 bases between them. The CDR3 totals 11 residues. Germline CDR1 is SGHRS and CDR2 is YFSETQ. CDR3 in DNA: TGCGCCAGCAGCTTCGAGGAGACCCAGTACTTC. It codes for CASSFEETQYF. Complete variable domain (other parts from reference TRBV5-1 and TRBJ2-5): KAGVTQTPRYLIKTRGQQVTLSCSPISGHRSVSWYQQTPGQGLQFLFEYFSETQRNKGNFPGRFSGRQFSNSRSEMNVSTLELGDSALYLCASSFEETQYFGPGTRLLVL.

The gene calls are TRBV28 and TRBJ1-4; the D gene is possibly TRBD1 (6 bases). The V gene's germline CDR1 is MDHEN and CDR2 SYDVKM. This CDR3 is 16 amino acids long. V lost 4 bases, J lost 5 bases, and 17 bases lay in between. CDR3 coding DNA: TGTGCCAGCAGTTCGGACGGACAGCCCTCGAATGAAAAACTGTTTTTT. Its translation: CASSSDGQPSNEKLFF.

This clone appeared a few times. CDR3 sequence (DNA): TGTGCCAGCAGTAATAACAGAAACACTGAAGCTTTCTTT. The encoded protein is CASSNNRNTEAFF. The rearrangement links TRBV6-1 to TRBJ1-1; the D is unclear. From germline, CDR1 is MNHNS and CDR2 SASEGT. The CDR3 is 13 amino acids. V lost 5 bases to trimming and J lost 2 bases, with 9 bases between them.

The chain recombines TRBV5-6 with TRBJ2-1; 9 bases are a match to TRBD1. Germline values: CDR1 SGHDT, CDR2 YYEEEE. V lost 4 bases to trimming and J lost 5 bases; unmatched junction nucleotides: 4. The CDR3 covers 14 residues. As DNA, the CDR3 is TGTGCCAGCAGCGGCCGGGACAGGGACAATGAGCAGTTCTTC. It codes for CASSGRDRDNEQFF.

In its sample, this clone is medium-sized. The V call is TRBV7-2, the J call TRBJ2-3; weak D call: TRBD2 (6 bases). CDR3 length: 14 residues. The V end was cut by 5 bases, the J end by 3 bases, with 12 bases between. Germline CDR1 SGHTA, CDR2 FQGNSA. CDR3 DNA: TGTGCCAGCAGCCGACTAGGAGTGACAGATACGCAGTATTTT. Amino acid sequence: CASSRLGVTDTQYF.

V gene TRBV5-1 combines with J gene TRBJ1-1, with 8 nucleotides matching TRBD1. The CDR3 runs 17 residues. The germline gives CDR1 SGHRS, CDR2 YFSETQ. V was pared by 1 base and J by 4 bases, with 12 bases of the junction left unmatched. DNA of the CDR3: TGCGCCAGCAGCTTGTATCCACCCGGACAGGGTAGCACTGAAGCTTTCTTT. Translated, it gives CASSLYPPGQGSTEAFF.

V gene TRBV7-9 combines with J gene TRBJ2-1; TRBD2 matches at 14 bases. After removal of 5 bases from V and 7 bases from J, the junction contained 10 bases not matched to a gene. The germline gives CDR1 SEHNR, CDR2 FQNEAQ (reference sequence). The length of the CDR3 is 17 residues. CDR3 sequence (DNA): TGTGCCAGCAGCGTAAGTCGGCGACTAGCGGGAGGGAATGAGCAGTTCTTC. This sequence encodes CASSVSRRLAGGNEQFF.

This clone has only a few counts. The chain is built from TRBV27 and TRBJ1-2; perhaps TRBD1 as D (6 bases). From germline, CDR1 is MNHEY and CDR2 SMNVEV (reference sequence). Trimming pared 4 bases from V and 8 bases from J, leaving 17 bases between. CDR3 length: 14 residues. In nucleotides, the CDR3 is TGTGCCAGCAGTTACCGCGGGGGGGCGCGGGGCTACACCTTC. Translation: CASSYRGGARGYTF.

The genes are TRBV25-1 and TRBJ2-7; 7 nucleotides align to TRBD2. Trimming removed 3 bases from V and 3 bases from J; junction bases left unmatched: 8. This CDR3 region has 15 residues. CDR1 is MGHDK, CDR2 SYGVNS, per germline. In nucleotides, the CDR3 is TGTGCCAGCAGTGAGCATCGGGACTATGGCTACGAGCAGTACTTC. This sequence encodes CASSEHRDYGYEQYF.

The V call is TRBV25-1, the J call TRBJ2-5, with 11 positions matching TRBD2. Germline V gives CDR1 MGHDK, CDR2 SYGVNS. The CDR3 spans 17 residues. The V and J ends lost 6 bases and 4 bases, in that order; junction bases with no gene match: 13. In DNA form, the CDR3 reads TGTGCCAGCAGCCCCGGGACTAGCGGCCTTTTGGGAGAGACCCAGTACTTC. Its translation: CASSPGTSGLLGETQYF.

CDR3: CASSVGVSGIVSTDTQYF. For the CDR3, the DNA is TGTGCCAGCAGCGTAGGGGTTAGCGGGATCGTTAGCACAGATACGCAGTATTTT. This chain connects TRBV9 to TRBJ2-3; 8 bases fit TRBD2. With 0 bases clipped from V and 0 bases from J, the junction kept 9 bases outside the gene matches. Looked up from germline, CDR1 is SGDLS and CDR2 is YYNGEE. The CDR3 consists of 18 residues.

This chain uses TRBV27 with TRBJ2-6; weak D call: TRBD2 (5 bases). CDR3 length: 15 residues. V dropped 7 bases and J dropped 11 bases, with 21 bases sitting between them. CDR1 and CDR2 from the germline V gene are MNHEY and SMNVEV (reference sequence). CDR3 residues: CASKDRGLTSYVLTF. The CDR3 bases are TGTGCCAGCAAGGATCGGGGTTTGACCTCTTACGTCCTGACTTTC.

The CDR3 sequence is CASSIRAGQGSGELFF. CDR3 bases: TGTGCCAGTAGTATACGAGCCGGACAGGGGTCCGGGGAGCTGTTTTTT. V gene TRBV19 combines with J gene TRBJ2-2; 9 bases agree with TRBD1. Looked up from germline, CDR1 is LNHDA and CDR2 is SQIVND (reference sequence). CDR3 length: 16 amino acids. Unmatched junction bases numbered 7, after V lost 2 bases and J lost 6 bases.

This clone came up once. The rearrangement joins TRBV7-2 to TRBJ1-5; the D gene is possibly TRBD1 (6 bases). This CDR3 is 15 amino acids long. CDR1 and CDR2 (germline): SGHTA, FQGNSA. The V end was cut by 5 bases, the J end by 4 bases, with 15 bases between. In DNA form, the CDR3 reads TGTGCCAGCAGCCCCACCTCAGGGGCTAATCAGCCCCAGCATTTT. This translates into CASSPTSGANQPQHF.